The 24 T cell receptor beta chains below all came from one sample that was sequenced in a study of T cell responses to AZD1222 COVID-19 vaccine. The repertoire was sequenced with immunoSEQ multiplex PCR; TCRdb's copy has only in-frame clones and lacks some. The sample yields 200,000 or so clones, almost 95% seen once. Specimen: peripheral blood, collected on day 0 of AZD1222 vaccination. The receptor set was obtained from an adult in good health.

V gene TRBV5-1 combines with J gene TRBJ2-1; 13 positions match TRBD2. CDR1 and CDR2 from the germline V gene are SGHRS and YFSETQ. The CDR3 runs 19 residues. Trimming removed 4 bases from V and 4 bases from J; junction bases left unmatched: 14. The CDR3 is CASSPGLAGEISSYNEQFF. The CDR3 DNA follows: TGCGCCAGCAGCCCCGGACTAGCGGGAGAGATTTCTAGTTACAATGAGCAGTTCTTC.

This sequence joins TRBV23-1 and TRBJ2-7, with D perhaps TRBD1 (6 bases). TRBV23-1 is sorted into the ORF group, with uncertain function. CDR3 length equals 13 residues. The ends were cut back, 11 bases at V and 5 bases at J, with 19 bases in the middle. CDR3 bases: TGCGCCGCCTGTCGACAGGTGATGAACGAGCAGTACTTC. This codes for CAACRQVMNEQYF.

On this clone: An end of the junction does not agree with germline; a read error may underlie this. The V call is TRBV7-7, the J call TRBJ2-1; D is uncertain. This CDR3 region has 16 residues. CDR1 SSHAT and CDR2 FNYEAQ come from the germline V gene (reference sequence). This chain's CDR3 is CASSLDGTSSYNEQFF. In DNA form, the CDR3 reads TGTGCTAGCAGCTTAGACGGTACGAGCTCCTACAATGAGCAGTTCTTC.

The genes are TRBV16 and TRBJ2-7; no firm D call. CDR3 length: 12 residues. Germline V gene lookup returns CDR1 KGHSY and CDR2 FQNENV. Between the trimmed V and J ends, which lost 4 bases and 1 base, there was a span of 5 bases. The CDR3 protein is CASSPNSYEQYF. CDR3 coding DNA: TGTGCCAGCAGCCCCAATTCCTACGAGCAGTACTTC.

The V call is TRBV6-2 or TRBV6-3, the J call TRBJ1-2; D gene uncertain. Germline values: CDR1 MNHEY, CDR2 SVGEGT. Trimming shortened V by 5 bases and J by 2 bases, and 24 bases separated the two germline ends. This CDR3 contains 18 residues. CDR3 amino acids: CASSLPPSLLSRNYGYTF. CDR3 DNA: TGTGCCAGCAGTCTACCCCCTAGTCTTCTCAGCAGGAACTATGGCTACACCTTC.

This chain uses TRBV6-2 or TRBV6-3 with TRBJ2-7; 11 bases align to TRBD2. Germline V CDR1 and CDR2: MNHEY, SVGEGT. The CDR3 loop spans 15 amino acids. V lost 5 bases, J lost 0 bases, and 3 bases stayed unmatched. Written as DNA, the CDR3 is TGTGCCAGCAGTGCGGGACTAGCGGTCTCCTACGAGCAGTACTTC. Protein sequence: CASSAGLAVSYEQYF.

The chain uses TRBV3-1 (or the pseudogene TRBV3-2) and TRBJ2-7, with D possibly TRBD2 on 5 matching bases. Looked up from germline, CDR1 is LGHDT and CDR2 is YNNKEL (reference sequence). The V gene lost 4 bases and the J gene lost 7 bases, with 20 bases spanning the gap. This CDR3 region has 15 residues. CDR3 residues: CASSPRTEVGREQYF. CDR3 in DNA: TGTGCCAGCAGCCCGCGGACTGAGGTTGGGCGGGAGCAGTACTTC.

This sequence joins TRBV12-3 or TRBV12-4 and TRBJ2-7; D gene ambiguous. The CDR3 totals 12 residues. With 5 bases removed from V and 6 bases from J, the gap between germline ends came to 11 bases. The CDR3 loop reads CASSPSSREQYF. CDR3 nucleotide sequence: TGTGCCAGCAGTCCCTCCAGTCGCGAGCAGTACTTC.

The J gene is TRBJ2-1, the V gene TRBV7-9, with 9 bases matching TRBD2. V shed 4 bases, J shed 5 bases, and the junction held 6 bases outside the gene matches. Germline CDR1 is SEHNR and CDR2 is FQNEAQ (reference sequence). This CDR3 is built from 15 residues. CDR3 sequence reads: CASSSTSGPDNEQFF. CDR3 nucleotides: TGTGCCAGCAGCTCCACTAGCGGGCCGGACAATGAGCAGTTCTTC.

V gene TRBV10-3 combines with J gene TRBJ2-1; TRBD1 matches 9 bases. Germline V lookup: CDR1 ENHRY, CDR2 SYGVKD. The CDR3 has 14 amino acids. The V and J ends lost 8 bases and 7 bases, in that order; junction bases with no gene match: 9. The CDR3 region has the DNA TGTGCCATCTCCACTGGGACAGGGATTAATGAGCAGTTCTTC. It translates to CAISTGTGINEQFF.

V gene TRBV6-1 combines with J gene TRBJ1-2; no clear D. The germline gives CDR1 MNHNS, CDR2 SASEGT. CDR3 length equals 14 residues. V lost 3 bases, J lost 1 base, and 9 bases lay in between. CDR3 nucleotide sequence: TGTGCCAGCAGTGACCCGGGAGGTAACTATGGCTACACCTTC. Translating it yields CASSDPGGNYGYTF.

This clone was observed a single time. V usage is TRBV5-4 and J usage is TRBJ1-1; the D gene is possibly TRBD1 (6 bases). Germline-derived CDR1 and CDR2 are SGHNT and YYREEE (reference sequence). The V gene lost 0 bases and the J gene lost 2 bases, with 11 bases spanning the gap. This CDR3 region has 15 residues. The CDR3 DNA reads TGTGCCAGCAGCTTGGATGGGGGCGGAAACACTGAAGCTTTCTTT. It translates to CASSLDGGGNTEAFF.

The gene calls are TRBV7-2 and TRBJ2-1; maybe TRBD1 (6 bases). This CDR3 comprises 14 residues. V was cut by 5 bases and J by 4 bases, with 12 bases left in between. The germline V gene encodes CDR1 SGHTA and CDR2 FQGNSA. CDR3 in amino acids: CASSQGTPYNEQFF. CDR3 nucleotides: TGTGCCAGCAGCCAAGGGACACCGTACAATGAGCAGTTCTTC. Using reference TRBV7-2 and TRBJ2-1 for the parts outside the CDR3, the full variable domain is GAGVSQSPSNKVTEKGKDVELRCDPISGHTALYWYRQSLGQGLEFLIYFQGNSAPDKSGLPSDRFSAERTGGSVSTLTIQRTQQEDSAVYLCASSQGTPYNEQFFGPGTRLTVL.

This chain links TRBV3-1 (or the pseudogene TRBV3-2) with TRBJ2-1; 7 nucleotides match TRBD1. V lost 1 base to trimming and J lost 13 bases; unmatched junction nucleotides: 7. The CDR3 contains 13 residues. Germline V lookup: CDR1 LGHDT, CDR2 YNNKEL (reference sequence). The CDR3 nucleotides are TGTGCCAGCAGCCAAGCGACAGGGTTATACCAGTTCTTC. Translating it yields CASSQATGLYQFF.

This chain connects TRBV21-1 to TRBJ1-5; the tabulated D call, TRBD1, remains unverified against the DNA. TRBV21-1 is given as a pseudogene. This CDR3 comprises 15 residues. Here the CDR3 DNA reads TGTGCCAGCAGCAACTCAGGGCGCGGCAATCAGCCCCAGCATTTT. It specifies CASSNSGRGNQPQHF.

The J gene is TRBJ1-2, the V gene TRBV6-1; 7 bases align to TRBD1. The CDR3 consists of 15 residues. The germline V gene has CDR1 MNHNS and CDR2 SASEGT. The V gene end was trimmed by 1 base and the J gene end by 6 bases; junction bases not matched to a gene: 8. The CDR3 bases are TGTGCCAGCAGTGAAGAGCCGGACAGGTTGGATGGCTACACCTTC. Translation: CASSEEPDRLDGYTF.

The V call is TRBV19, the J call TRBJ2-7; the match to TRBD1 covers 8 bases. Germline CDR1 is LNHDA and CDR2 is SQIVND (reference sequence). The V segment lost 1 base and the J segment 3 bases; nucleotides outside the gene matches: 5. This CDR3 has 15 amino acids. The CDR3 sequence: CASSIGSGTGYEQYF. CDR3 nucleotide sequence: TGTGCCAGTAGTATAGGATCCGGGACAGGCTACGAGCAGTACTTC.

The gene calls are TRBV15 and TRBJ2-2; 7 bases fit TRBD2. Looked up from germline, CDR1 is LNHNV and CDR2 is YYDKDF (reference sequence). This CDR3 spans 13 amino acids. V shed 4 bases and J 7 bases; nucleotides not matched to a gene: 3. As DNA, the CDR3 is TGTGCCACCAGCACCGGCGGGAGCGGGGAGCTGTTTTTT. Its translation: CATSTGGSGELFF.

The chain is built from TRBV6-2 or TRBV6-3 and TRBJ1-5; 7 bases fit TRBD1. The CDR3 has 16 amino acids. The junction had 10 bases not matched to a gene; V was cut back by 5 bases and J by 3 bases. CDR1 and CDR2 (germline): MNHEY, SVGEGT. The CDR3 nucleotides read TGTGCCAGCAGTAATCGACAGGGAAGCCTCAATCAGCCCCAGCATTTT. Protein: CASSNRQGSLNQPQHF.

This chain links TRBV11-1 with TRBJ2-1; tentative D call: TRBD2 (5 bases). V was clipped by 5 bases and J by 7 bases, with 9 bases between them. The length of the CDR3 is 12 residues. The germline gives CDR1 SGHAT, CDR2 FQDESV (reference sequence). CDR3 loop: CASSGTRNEQFF. The DNA of the CDR3 is TGTGCCAGCAGCGGTACTAGGAATGAGCAGTTCTTC.

The chain uses TRBV28 and TRBJ1-2; no clear D gene. The ends were cut back, 6 bases at V and 8 bases at J, with 13 bases in the middle. CDR1 is MDHEN, CDR2 SYDVKM, per germline. This CDR3 is built from 12 residues. CDR3 sequence: CASSSTSWGYTF. CDR3 sequence (DNA): TGTGCCAGCAGCTCCACGTCATGGGGCTACACCTTC.

The gene calls are TRBV4-2 and TRBJ1-6; unclear D gene. Germline CDR1 is LGHNA and CDR2 is YNFKEQ. V was shortened by 0 bases and J by 9 bases, with 6 bases between the two germline ends. This CDR3 is 13 amino acids long. This CDR3 reads CASSQDFGSPLHF. CDR3 bases: TGTGCCAGCAGCCAAGATTTCGGTTCACCCCTCCACTTT.

J is TRBJ2-2 and V is TRBV7-2; D possibly corresponds to TRBD1 (5 bases). V was shortened by 5 bases and J by 5 bases, with 12 bases between the two germline ends. CDR1 is SGHTA, CDR2 FQGNSA, per germline. CDR3 length: 14 residues. CDR3 sequence (DNA): TGTGCCAGCAGCGAAGCAAGGGGAACCGGGGAGCTGTTTTTT. As protein: CASSEARGTGELFF.

The rearrangement uses TRBV6-1 and TRBJ2-1, with D possibly matching TRBD1 (6 bases). CDR3 length equals 17 residues. Germline-derived CDR1 and CDR2 are MNHNS and SASEGT. V was shortened by 2 bases and J by 6 bases, with 20 bases between the two germline ends. CDR3 loop: CASSESMGAGAGNEQFF. The DNA for the CDR3 is TGTGCCAGCAGTGAATCGATGGGGGCAGGGGCCGGCAATGAGCAGTTCTTC.